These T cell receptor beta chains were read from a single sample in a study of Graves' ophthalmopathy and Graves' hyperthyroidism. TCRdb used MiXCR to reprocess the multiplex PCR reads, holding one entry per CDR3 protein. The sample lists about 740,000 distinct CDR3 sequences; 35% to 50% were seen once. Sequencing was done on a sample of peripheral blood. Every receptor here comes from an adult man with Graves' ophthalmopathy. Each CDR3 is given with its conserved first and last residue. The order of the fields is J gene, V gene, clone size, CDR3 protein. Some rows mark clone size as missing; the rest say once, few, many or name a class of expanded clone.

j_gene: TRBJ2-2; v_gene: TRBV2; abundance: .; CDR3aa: CASSASWRSGTGELFF
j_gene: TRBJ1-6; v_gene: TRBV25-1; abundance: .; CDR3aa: CASSFRKGARGSPLHF
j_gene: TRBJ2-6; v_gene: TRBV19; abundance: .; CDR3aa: CATRGWRMSSGADVLTF
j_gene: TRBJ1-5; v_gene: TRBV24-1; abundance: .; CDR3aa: CATSALDRYSNQPQHF
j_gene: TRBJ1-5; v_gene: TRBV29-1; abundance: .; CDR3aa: CSLAGGGPQHF
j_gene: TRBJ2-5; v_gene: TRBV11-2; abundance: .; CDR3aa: CASSPLTSMETQYF
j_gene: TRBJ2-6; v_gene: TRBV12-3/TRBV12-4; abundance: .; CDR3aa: CASSFGGPPNVLTF
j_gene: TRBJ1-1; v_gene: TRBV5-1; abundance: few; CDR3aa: CASSSRGARNTEAFF
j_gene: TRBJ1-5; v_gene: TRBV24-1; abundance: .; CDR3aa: CASSFSYRSDQPQHF
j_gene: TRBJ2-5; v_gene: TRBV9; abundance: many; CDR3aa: CASSARLRGETQYF
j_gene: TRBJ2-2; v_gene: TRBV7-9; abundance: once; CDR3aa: CASSLSMSGELFF
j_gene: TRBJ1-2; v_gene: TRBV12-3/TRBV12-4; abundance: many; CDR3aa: CASSPIGGYHGYTF
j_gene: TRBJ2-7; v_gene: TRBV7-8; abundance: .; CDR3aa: CASSLLLAGGYEQYF
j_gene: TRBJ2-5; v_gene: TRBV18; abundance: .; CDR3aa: CASSPPTGEETQYF
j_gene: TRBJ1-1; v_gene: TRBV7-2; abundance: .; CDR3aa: CAWDRGVGTEAFF
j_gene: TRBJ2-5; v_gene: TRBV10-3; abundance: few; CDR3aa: CASSQGGTQYF
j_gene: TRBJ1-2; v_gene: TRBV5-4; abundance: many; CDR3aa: CAGRTRGNYGYTF
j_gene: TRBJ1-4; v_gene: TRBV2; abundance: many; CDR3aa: CASSATGPEKLFF
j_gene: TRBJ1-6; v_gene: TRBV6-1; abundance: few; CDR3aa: CASNSGGGEQGSPLHF
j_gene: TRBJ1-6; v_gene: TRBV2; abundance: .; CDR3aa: CASSPPGQGAIYNSPLHF
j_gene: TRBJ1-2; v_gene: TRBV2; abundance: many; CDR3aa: CASSPTYYGYTF
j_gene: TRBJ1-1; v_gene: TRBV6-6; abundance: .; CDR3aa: CASSCSEGGRTEAFF
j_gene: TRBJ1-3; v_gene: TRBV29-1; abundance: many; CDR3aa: CSVEDLWAGNTIYF
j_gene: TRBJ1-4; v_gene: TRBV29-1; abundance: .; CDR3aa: CSVTGTATNEKLFF
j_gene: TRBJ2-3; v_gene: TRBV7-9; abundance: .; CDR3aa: CASSPGLAGDDTQYF
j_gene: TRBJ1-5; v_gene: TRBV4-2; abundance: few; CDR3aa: CASSQAPGSPNQPQHF
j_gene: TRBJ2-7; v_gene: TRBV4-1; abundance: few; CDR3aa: CASSQDLGRAYEQYF
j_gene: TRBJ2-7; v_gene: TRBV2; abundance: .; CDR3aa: CASSVLTGELYEQYF
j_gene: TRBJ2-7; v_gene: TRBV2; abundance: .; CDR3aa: CASTKTGSEQYF
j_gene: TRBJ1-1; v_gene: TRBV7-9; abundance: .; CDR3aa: CASTPRGETNTEAFF
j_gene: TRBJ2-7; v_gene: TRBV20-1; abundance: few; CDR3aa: CSVKGQVLGEQYF
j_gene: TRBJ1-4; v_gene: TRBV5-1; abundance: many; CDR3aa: CASSLDWREKLFF
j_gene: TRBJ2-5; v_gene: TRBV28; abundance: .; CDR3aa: CASSSPTGGETQYF
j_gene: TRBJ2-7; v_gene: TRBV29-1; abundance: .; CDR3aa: CSPGQAYEQYF
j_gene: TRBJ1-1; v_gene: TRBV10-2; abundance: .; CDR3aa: CASSAKRDTEAFF
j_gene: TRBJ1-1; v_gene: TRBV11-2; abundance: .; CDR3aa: CASSLDRTRNTQAFF
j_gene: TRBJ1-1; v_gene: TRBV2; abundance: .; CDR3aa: CASSQQGWVSGTEAFF
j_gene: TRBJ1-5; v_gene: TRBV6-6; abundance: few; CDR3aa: CASSYLGEWNQPQHF
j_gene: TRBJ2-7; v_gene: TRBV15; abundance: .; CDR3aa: CATSRKGSGQGVGYEQYF
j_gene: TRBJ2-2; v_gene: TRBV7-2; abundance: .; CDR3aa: CASSLLRSETGELLF